This entry describes one TCR beta chain. Its antigen remains unidentified. Germline CDR1 reads SEHNR; CDR2 reads FQNEAQ (reference sequence). V was shortened by 1 base and J by 5 bases, with 14 bases between the two germline ends. The CDR3 covers 16 residues. This sample was included in a study of T cells in localized non-small cell lung cancer. Whole-study results and caveats: There was an association of higher blood T cell density with longer overall survival.

Here immunoSEQ multiplex PCR was the method, and the copy in TCRdb shows in-frame clones only, minus some. The profile covers around 29,000 clones, with 90% appearing a single time and roughly 0.99% taken by the ten largest. This sequence was found in a woman aged 35 to 75 with stage I lung adenocarcinoma. The input for sequencing was peripheral blood, taken before any cancer treatment. The V and J genes are TRBV7-9 and TRBJ1-4; D remains ambiguous. The CDR3 bases are TGTGCCAGCAGCTTAGAGGGCACATTACCCAATGAAAAACTGTTTTTT. Translated, it gives CASSLEGTLPNEKLFF. Complete variable domain (other parts from reference TRBV7-9 and TRBJ1-4): DTGVSQNPRHKITKRGQNVTFRCDPISEHNRLYWYRQTLGQGPEFLTYFQNEAQLEKSRLLSDRFSAERPKGSFSTLEIQRTEQGDSAMYLCASSLEGTLPNEKLFFGSGTQLSVL.